This TCR beta chain stems from a study of T cell clonality in common variable immunodeficiency. Findings of the study overall: CVID subjects had higher TCRbeta clonality than healthy controls, most marked in about a third. What drives increased CVID clonality needs T cell subpopulation sequencing.

Blood samples were heparinized, roughly 5 to 9 ml per donor. This clone was counted many times. What it binds is unknown. Sequencing ends 3 residues short of the CDR3 end; the germline J gene provides the rest. The germline V gene encodes CDR1 SGHTA and CDR2 FQGTGA. CDR3 length: 17 residues. Trimming at V came to 5 bases and at J to 5 bases, leaving 8 bases not matched to a gene. Equal genomic DNA amounts from CVID and control samples were sequenced. Some clones are missing from TCRdb's copy, which holds only in-frame ones; the method was immunoSEQ multiplex PCR. This sample comprises approximately 75,000 clones, none seen once only.

Sequenced input: peripheral blood mononuclear cells. The sequence derives from a person between 18 and 75 years old in good health. This chain links TRBV7-3 with TRBJ2-1; TRBD2 agrees at 14 bases. CDR3 residues: CASSQGLAGVKDNEQFF. CDR3 DNA, as far as it was read: TGTGCCAGCAGCCAGGGACTAGCGGGAGTAAAGGACAATGAG.